Listed below are T cell receptor beta chains from one sample, sequenced in a study of cytomegalovirus exposure and HLA in healthy donors. Profiled with immunoSEQ multiplex PCR; TCRdb holds only in-frame clones, not every one. This table has some 120,000 clones, 81% appearing once. What was sequenced was PBMCs. These receptors were collected from a man aged 40-50 years in good health and CMV-seronegative. CDR3s include the opening cysteine and the closing phenylalanine or tryptophan. The D gene is left open where the match is weak. Clone sizes are given selectively: once, few, many, or a class where the clone is expanded.

TRBJ1-6 | - | TRBV5-4 | few | TGTGCCAGCAGCTTGGGAGGGGGTAGTCCCTATAATTCACCCCTCCACTTT | CASSLGGGSPYNSPLHF
TRBJ2-2 | - | TRBV5-1 | once | TGCGCCAGCAGCTTGGCTTCCAGGCTCCTTGAGGAGCTGTTTTTT | CASSLASRLLEELFF
TRBJ2-7 | TRBD1 | TRBV7-9 | - | TGTTCCAGCAGCTTCGGACAGGGATTCTACGAGCAGTACTTC | CSSSFGQGFYEQYF
TRBJ1-1 | - | TRBV19 | medium-sized | TGTGCCAGTAACCCAGGGCAGAACACTGAAGCTTTCTTT | CASNPGQNTEAFF
TRBJ2-3 | - | TRBV29-1 | - | TGCAGCGTTGAATCAGAAACTAATACGCAGTATTTT | CSVESETNTQYF
TRBJ2-4 | TRBD2 | TRBV2 | once | TGTGCCAGCACCGGCGGGAGTTGGAACAGTCAGTACTTC | CASTGGSWNSQYF
TRBJ1-5 | TRBD1 | TRBV19 | - | TGTGCCAGTACCTCGGGACAGGACAATCAGCCCCAGCATTTT | CASTSGQDNQPQHF
TRBJ1-1 | TRBD1 | TRBV19 | - | TGTGCCAGTGCCGACAGGGCCAACACTGAAGCTTTCTTT | CASADRANTEAFF
TRBJ2-1 | - | TRBV11-2 | - | TGTGCCAGCAGCTTAGCCGACAGGATATACAATGAGCAGTTCTTC | CASSLADRIYNEQFF
TRBJ2-3 | - | TRBV20-1 | few | TGCAGTGCCGGCCGGGGAGATACGCAGTATTTT | CSAGRGDTQYF
TRBJ1-5 | - | TRBV2 | - | TGTGCCAGCAGTGGTTTCAGGGCGTTGGAGCCCCAGCATTTT | CASSGFRALEPQHF